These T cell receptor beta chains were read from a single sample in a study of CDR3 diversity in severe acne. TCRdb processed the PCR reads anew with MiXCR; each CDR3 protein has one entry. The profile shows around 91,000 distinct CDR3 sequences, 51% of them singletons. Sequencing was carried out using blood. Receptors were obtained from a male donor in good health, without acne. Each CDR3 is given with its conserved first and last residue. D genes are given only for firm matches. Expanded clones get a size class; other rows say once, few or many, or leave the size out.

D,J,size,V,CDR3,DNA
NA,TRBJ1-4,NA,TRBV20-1,CSAFRDYATNEKLFF,TGCAGTGCCTTTCGGGACTATGCAACTAATGAAAAACTGTTTTTT
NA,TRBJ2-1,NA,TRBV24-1,CATSDSNEQFF,TGTGCCACCAGTGACAGCAATGAGCAGTTCTTC
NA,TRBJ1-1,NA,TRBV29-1,CSVARSTRNTEAFF,TGCAGCGTTGCCCGCTCAACAAGGAACACTGAAGCTTTCTTT
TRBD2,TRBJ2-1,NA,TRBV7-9,CASSFSGREDDEQFF,TGTGCCAGCAGCTTTTCGGGGCGGGAGGACGATGAGCAGTTCTTC
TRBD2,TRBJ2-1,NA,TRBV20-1,CSAKKTSGSTNEQFF,TGCAGTGCTAAGAAGACTAGCGGGTCTACGAATGAGCAGTTCTTC
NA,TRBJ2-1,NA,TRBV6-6,CASSPDRGTQFF,TGTGCCAGCAGTCCTGATAGGGGGACCCAGTTCTTC
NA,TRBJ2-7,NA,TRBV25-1,CASNGGGADEQYF,TGTGCCAGCAACGGAGGGGGCGCGGACGAGCAGTACTTC
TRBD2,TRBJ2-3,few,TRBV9,CASRPPGLAGDGDTQYF,TGTGCCAGCAGGCCTCCGGGGCTAGCGGGAGATGGAGATACGCAGTATTTT
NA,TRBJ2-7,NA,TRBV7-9,CASSHRQDTYEQYF,TGTGCCAGCAGCCATAGACAGGACACCTACGAGCAGTACTTC
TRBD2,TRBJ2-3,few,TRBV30,CARAGGSDTQYF,TGTGCCCGAGCGGGAGGCTCCGATACGCAGTATTTT
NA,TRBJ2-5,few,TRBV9,CASSRRALGETQYF,TGTGCCAGCTCTCGGAGGGCCCTCGGGGAGACCCAGTACTTC
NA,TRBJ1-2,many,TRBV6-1,CASSEDSFPSVYGYTF,TGTGCCAGCAGTGAAGACAGTTTCCCATCGGTCTATGGCTACACCTTC
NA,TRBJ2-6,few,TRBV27,CASRRQTSISGANVLTF,TGTGCCAGCAGGAGACAGACTAGTATCTCTGGGGCCAACGTCCTGACTTTC
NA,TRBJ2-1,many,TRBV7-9,CASSSRHNEQFF,TGTGCCAGCAGCTCCCGACACAATGAGCAGTTCTTC
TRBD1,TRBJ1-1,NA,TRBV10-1,CASSGLAGQGGPEAFF,TGCGCCAGCAGTGGGCTAGCGGGACAGGGAGGACCTGAAGCTTTCTTT
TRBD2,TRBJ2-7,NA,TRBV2,CASSEAYYAGAYEQYF,TGTGCCAGCAGTGAAGCGTATTACGCGGGGGCCTACGAGCAGTACTTC
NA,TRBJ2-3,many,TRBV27,CASSLSWGGADTQYF,TGTGCCAGCAGTTTATCGTGGGGAGGAGCAGATACGCAGTATTTT
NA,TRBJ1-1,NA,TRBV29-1,CSGQAMNTEAFF,TGCAGCGGGCAAGCTATGAACACTGAAGCTTTCTTT
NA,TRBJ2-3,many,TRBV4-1,CASSQDLRTQYF,TGCGCCAGCAGCCAAGATCTAAGGACGCAGTATTTT
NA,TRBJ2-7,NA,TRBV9,CASSPQWTATYEQYF,TGTGCCAGCAGCCCGCAATGGACAGCAACCTACGAGCAGTACTTC
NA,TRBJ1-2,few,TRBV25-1,CASSEAGRYGYTF,TGTGCCAGCAGTGAAGCGGGACGGTATGGCTACACCTTC
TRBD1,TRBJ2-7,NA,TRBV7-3,CASSGGQGLYEQYF,TGTGCCAGCAGCGGTGGACAGGGGCTCTACGAGCAGTACTTC
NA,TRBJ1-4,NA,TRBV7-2,CASSVADANDQPFF,TGTGCCAGCAGCGTAGCTGACGCAAATGATCAACCGTTTTTT
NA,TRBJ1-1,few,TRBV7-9,CASSLQASMNTEAFF,TGTGCCAGCAGCCTCCAAGCTTCCATGAACACTGAAGCTTTCTTT
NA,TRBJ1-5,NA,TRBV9,CASSTDSSNQPQHF,TGTGCCAGCAGCACGGACAGTAGCAATCAGCCCCAGCATTTT
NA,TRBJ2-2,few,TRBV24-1,CAPKQGTGELFF,TGTGCCCCGAAACAGGGAACCGGGGAGCTGTTTTTT
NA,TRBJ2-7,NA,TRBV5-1,CASASGEGDEQYF,TGCGCCAGCGCCTCAGGGGAAGGCGACGAGCAGTACTTC
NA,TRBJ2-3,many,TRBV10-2,CASRNTDTQYF,TGCGCCAGCAGGAACACAGATACGCAGTATTTT
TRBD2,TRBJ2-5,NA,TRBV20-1,CSARITSGGAFETQYF,TGCAGTGCTAGAATTACTAGCGGGGGGGCTTTTGAGACCCAGTACTTC
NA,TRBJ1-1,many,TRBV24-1,CATSDGGDTEAFF,TGTGCCACCAGTGATGGTGGTGACACTGAAGCTTTCTTT
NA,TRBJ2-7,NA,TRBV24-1,CATSSEGSSYEQYF,TGTGCCACCAGTTCAGAGGGAAGCTCCTACGAGCAGTACTTC
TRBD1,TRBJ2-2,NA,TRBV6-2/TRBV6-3,CASGDRTGELFF,TGTGCCAGCGGGGACAGAACCGGGGAGCTGTTTTTT
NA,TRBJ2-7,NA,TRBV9,CARISRTNRYEQYF,TGTGCTAGAATCTCCCGGACAAATAGATACGAGCAGTACTTC
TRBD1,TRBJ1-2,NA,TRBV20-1,CSARRPGQPLLSNYGYTF,TGCAGTGCTAGAAGGCCGGGACAGCCATTACTATCTAACTATGGCTACACCTTC
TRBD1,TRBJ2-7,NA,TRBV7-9,CASSWDRDRGTEQYF,TGTGCCAGCAGCTGGGACCGGGACAGGGGAACCGAGCAGTACTTC
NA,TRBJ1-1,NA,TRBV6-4,CASSDFSRGKAFF,TGTGCCAGCAGTGACTTTAGTCGGGGGAAAGCTTTCTTT
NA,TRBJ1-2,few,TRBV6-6,CASSEGGYGYTF,TGTGCCAGCAGTGAAGGGGGCTATGGCTACACCTTC
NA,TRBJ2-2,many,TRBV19,CASSRGGAGELFF,TGTGCCAGTAGTCGGGGAGGCGCCGGGGAGCTGTTTTTT
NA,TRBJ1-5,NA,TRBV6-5,CASSYSGHSNQPQHF,TGTGCCAGCAGTTACTCGGGACACAGCAATCAGCCCCAGCATTTT
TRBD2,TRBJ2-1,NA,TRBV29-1,CSVGDYGTSNEQFF,TGCAGCGTTGGGGACTACGGGACTAGCAATGAGCAGTTCTTC
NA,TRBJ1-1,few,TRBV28,CASSLLGREAFF,TGTGCCAGCAGTTTACTGGGCCGAGAAGCTTTCTTT